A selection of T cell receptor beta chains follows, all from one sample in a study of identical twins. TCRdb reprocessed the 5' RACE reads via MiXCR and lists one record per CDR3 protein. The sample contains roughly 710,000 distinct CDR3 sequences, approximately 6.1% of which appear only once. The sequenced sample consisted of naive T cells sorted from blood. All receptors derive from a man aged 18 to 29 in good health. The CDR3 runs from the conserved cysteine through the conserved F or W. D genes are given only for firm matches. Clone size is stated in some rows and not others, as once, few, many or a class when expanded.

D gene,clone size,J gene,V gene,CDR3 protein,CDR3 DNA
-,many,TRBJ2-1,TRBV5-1,CASSPLGRNNEQFF,TGCGCCAGCAGCCCCCTCGGTAGGAACAATGAGCAGTTCTTC
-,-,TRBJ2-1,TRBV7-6,CASSSGRESYNEQFF,TGTGCCAGCAGCTCCGGGAGAGAGTCCTACAATGAGCAGTTCTTC
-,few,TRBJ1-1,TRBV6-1,CASSSLGGNTEAFF,TGTGCCAGCAGCTCACTGGGGGGGAACACTGAAGCTTTCTTT
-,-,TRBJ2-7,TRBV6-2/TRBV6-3,CASTNRRKENEQYF,TGTGCCAGCACCAACCGCCGTAAAGAGAACGAGCAGTACTTC
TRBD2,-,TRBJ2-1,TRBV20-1,CSTSTSGRQFF,TGCAGTACTTCTACTAGCGGGAGGCAGTTCTTC
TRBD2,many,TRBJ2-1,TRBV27,CASSLIAGGPHEQFF,TGTGCCAGCAGTTTGATAGCGGGAGGGCCACATGAGCAGTTCTTC
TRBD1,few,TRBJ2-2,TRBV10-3,CAISGTGTGELFF,TGTGCCATCAGTGGGACAGGGACCGGGGAGCTGTTTTTT
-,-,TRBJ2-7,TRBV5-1,CASSSDNLYEQYF,TGCGCCAGCAGTAGCGACAACCTCTACGAGCAGTACTTC
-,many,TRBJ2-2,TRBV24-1,CATFPPKNRTGELFF,TGTGCCACTTTTCCTCCCAAGAATCGCACCGGGGAGCTGTTTTTT
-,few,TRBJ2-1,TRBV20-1,CSARDLRDGARNEQFF,TGCAGTGCTAGAGATCTACGGGACGGAGCCCGCAATGAGCAGTTCTTC
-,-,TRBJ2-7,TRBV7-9,CASSQPGGGKGYF,TGTGCCAGCAGCCAACCAGGTGGGGGGAAAGGGTACTTC
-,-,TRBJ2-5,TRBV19,CASSIDRRRETQYF,TGTGCCAGTAGTATAGACAGAAGGAGGGAGACCCAGTACTTC
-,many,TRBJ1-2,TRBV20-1,CSARAGNYGYTF,TGCAGTGCTAGGGCAGGGAACTATGGCTACACCTTC
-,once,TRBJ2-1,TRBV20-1,CSVSRGPGVSNEQFF,TGCAGTGTTAGTCGTGGACCGGGAGTAAGTAATGAGCAGTTCTTC
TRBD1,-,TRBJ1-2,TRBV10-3,CAIKAPDRAVRGYTF,TGTGCCATCAAAGCCCCCGACAGGGCAGTAAGGGGCTACACCTTC
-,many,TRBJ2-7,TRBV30,CAWREADEQYF,TGTGCCTGGAGAGAGGCGGACGAGCAGTACTTC
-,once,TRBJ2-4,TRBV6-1,CASSPSMIAKNIQYF,TGTGCCAGCAGTCCTAGTATGATAGCCAAAAACATTCAGTACTTC
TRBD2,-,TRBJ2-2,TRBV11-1,CASSLAWTSGRSSAGELFF,TGTGCCAGCAGCTTAGCCTGGACTAGCGGGAGGTCGTCGGCCGGGGAGCTGTTTTTT
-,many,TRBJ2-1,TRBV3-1,CASSQERRGGYYNEQFF,TGTGCCAGCAGCCAAGAAAGGCGGGGAGGCTACTACAATGAGCAGTTCTTC
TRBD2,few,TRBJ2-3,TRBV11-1,CASSFPLGGLAGGDTQYF,TGTGCCAGCAGTTTCCCCCTGGGCGGACTAGCGGGAGGAGATACGCAGTATTTT
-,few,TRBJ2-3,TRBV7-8,CASTPRVASLDTQYF,TGTGCCAGCACCCCTAGGGTGGCTAGCCTCGATACGCAGTATTTT
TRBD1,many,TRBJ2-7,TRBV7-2,CASSLGRDRGLYEQYF,TGTGCCAGCAGCTTAGGAAGGGACAGGGGGCTCTACGAGCAGTACTTC
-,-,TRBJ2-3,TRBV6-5,CASSSVTGARGSDTQYF,TGTGCCAGCAGTTCCGTCACGGGGGCGCGCGGGTCAGATACGCAGTATTTT
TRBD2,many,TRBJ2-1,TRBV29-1,CSVDSGRVYNEQFF,TGCAGCGTGGATAGCGGGAGGGTTTACAATGAGCAGTTCTTC
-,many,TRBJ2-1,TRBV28,CATRLSGGNEQFF,TGTGCCACCAGATTATCAGGGGGGAATGAGCAGTTCTTC
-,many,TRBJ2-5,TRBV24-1,CATSDPGDQKETQYF,TGTGCCACCAGTGATCCTGGGGATCAGAAAGAGACCCAGTACTTC
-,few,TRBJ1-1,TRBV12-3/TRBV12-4,CASSPTVGYTEAFF,TGTGCCAGCAGTCCAACGGTCGGCTACACTGAAGCTTTCTTT
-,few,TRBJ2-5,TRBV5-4,CASSVQNGETQYF,TGTGCCAGCAGCGTACAGAACGGAGAGACCCAGTACTTC
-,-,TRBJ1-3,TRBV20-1,CSARSPGNTIYF,TGCAGTGCTAGGTCTCCCGGGAACACCATATATTTT
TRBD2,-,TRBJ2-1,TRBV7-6,CASSLDEGLARNEQFF,TGTGCCAGCAGCTTAGATGAGGGACTAGCGAGAAATGAGCAGTTCTTC
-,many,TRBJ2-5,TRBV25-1,CASSEYAGGETQYF,TGTGCCAGCAGTGAATATGCCGGAGGAGAGACCCAGTACTTC
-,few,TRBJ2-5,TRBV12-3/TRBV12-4,CASSPSRAPYQYF,TGTGCCAGCAGCCCTTCCCGGGCCCCCTACCAGTACTTC
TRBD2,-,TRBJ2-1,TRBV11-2,CASSLVGTLAGASEQFF,TGTGCCAGCAGCTTAGTTGGGACTCTAGCGGGAGCCAGTGAGCAGTTCTTC
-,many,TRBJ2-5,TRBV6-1,CASSPPTPQETQYF,TGTGCCAGCAGCCCCCCGACTCCACAAGAGACCCAGTACTTC
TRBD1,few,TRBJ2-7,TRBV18,CASSPWTGGLAYEQYF,TGTGCCAGCTCACCTTGGACAGGCGGCTTGGCCTACGAGCAGTACTTC
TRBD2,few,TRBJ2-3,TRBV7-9,CASSFVGLAEGDTQYF,TGTGCCAGCAGCTTCGTAGGACTAGCGGAGGGGGATACGCAGTATTTT
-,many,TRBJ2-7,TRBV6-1,CASSLNYGNYEQYF,TGTGCCAGCAGTCTGAACTACGGGAACTACGAGCAGTACTTC
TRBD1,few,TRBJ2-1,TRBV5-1,CASSLEQGIYNEQFF,TGCGCCAGCAGCTTGGAACAGGGGATTTACAATGAGCAGTTCTTC
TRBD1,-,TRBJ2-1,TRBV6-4,CASRRTGNNEQFF,TGTGCCAGCAGACGGACAGGGAACAATGAGCAGTTCTTC
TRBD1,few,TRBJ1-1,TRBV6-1,CASSEPGGTEAFF,TGTGCCAGCAGTGAACCAGGGGGCACTGAAGCTTTCTTT
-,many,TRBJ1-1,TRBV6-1,CASSQFAGTEAFF,TGTGCCAGCAGCCAGTTCGCGGGAACTGAAGCTTTCTTT
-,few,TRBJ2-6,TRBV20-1,CSTRISGANVLTF,TGCAGTACGCGGATCTCTGGGGCCAACGTCCTGACTTTC
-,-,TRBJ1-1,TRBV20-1,CSAQDRTRNTEAFF,TGCAGTGCTCAAGACCGAACAAGGAACACTGAAGCTTTCTTT
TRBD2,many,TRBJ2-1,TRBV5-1,CASKTTAGGSNEQFF,TGCGCCAGCAAAACTACGGCGGGAGGCTCCAATGAGCAGTTCTTC
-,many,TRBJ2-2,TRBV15,CATSRDTGVRELFF,TGTGCCACCAGCAGAGATACGGGAGTTAGGGAGCTGTTTTTT
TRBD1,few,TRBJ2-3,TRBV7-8,CASSPDRDKADTQYF,TGTGCCAGCAGCCCTGACAGGGACAAGGCAGATACGCAGTATTTT
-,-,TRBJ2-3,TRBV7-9,CASSPHRLEPTDTQYF,TGTGCCAGCAGCCCACACCGACTGGAACCCACAGATACGCAGTATTTT
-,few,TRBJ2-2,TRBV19,CASTRSGTPFQSGELFF,TGTGCCAGTACCCGTTCCGGGACCCCGTTCCAGTCCGGGGAGCTGTTTTTT
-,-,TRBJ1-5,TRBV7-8,CASSSLPEGRNQPQHF,TGTGCCAGCAGCTCCCTACCGGAAGGACGCAATCAGCCCCAGCATTTT
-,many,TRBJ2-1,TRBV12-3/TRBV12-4,CASSLVPGSYNEQFF,TGTGCCAGCAGTTTAGTCCCGGGATCCTACAATGAGCAGTTCTTC
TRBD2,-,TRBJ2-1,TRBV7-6,CASSLAPGLGLAVDNEQFF,TGTGCCAGCAGCTTAGCGCCGGGCCTGGGGCTAGCGGTCGACAATGAGCAGTTCTTC